A selection of T cell receptor beta chains follows, all from one sample in a study of blood T cell repertoires in COVID-19. The assay was immunoSEQ multiplex PCR, and TCRdb's table has in-frame clones only and misses some. The table shows 250,000 to 400,000 clones, with about 91% occurring only once. Sequenced input: peripheral blood. The origin of the receptors is a woman between 25 and 40 years old with COVID-19, enrolled during active disease. The CDR3 runs from the conserved cysteine through the conserved F or W. Fields, in order: D gene, V gene, J gene, clone size, CDR3 protein, CDR3 DNA. The D gene is left open where the match is weak. Where a row states a size, it is once, few, many or the class of an expanded clone; other rows omit it.

-,TRBV6-1,TRBJ2-6,-,CASSEGRGLGANVLTF,TGTGCCAGCAGTGAAGGGCGGGGGCTGGGGGCCAACGTCCTGACTTTC
-,TRBV6-5,TRBJ1-2,once,CASSYNTAYGYTF,TGTGCCAGCAGTTACAACACAGCCTATGGCTACACCTTC
TRBD1,TRBV2,TRBJ1-2,-,CASGTPGQGVHGYTF,TGTGCCAGCGGAACTCCGGGACAGGGTGTCCATGGCTACACCTTC
-,TRBV11-3,TRBJ1-3,once,CASSLVGGGNTIYF,TGTGCCAGCAGCTTAGTTGGAGGCGGAAACACCATATATTTT
-,TRBV18,TRBJ2-3,-,CASSLGQSSTDTQYF,TGTGCCAGCTCACTGGGACAATCTAGCACAGATACGCAGTATTTT
-,TRBV11-3,TRBJ2-7,-,CASSFTSYEQYF,TGTGCCAGCAGCTTCACATCCTACGAGCAGTACTTC
-,TRBV24-1,TRBJ1-2,-,CATSDPAQGRDGYTF,TGTGCCACCAGTGACCCCGCCCAGGGAAGGGATGGCTACACCTTC
-,TRBV7-9,TRBJ1-1,-,CASSFGTMNTEAFF,TGTGCCAGCAGCTTCGGGACAATGAACACTGAAGCTTTCTTT
-,TRBV30,TRBJ2-7,-,CAWSMGPAYEQYF,TGTGCCTGGAGTATGGGCCCCGCCTACGAGCAGTACTTC
-,TRBV3-1/TRBV3-2,TRBJ2-7,-,CASSQDLQGHSYEQYF,TGTGCCAGCAGCCAAGACCTTCAGGGGCACTCCTACGAGCAGTACTTC
-,TRBV11-3,TRBJ1-6,-,CASRGALGSPLHF,TGTGCCAGCAGGGGGGCCCTGGGATCACCCCTCCACTTT
TRBD2,TRBV5-6,TRBJ2-3,-,CASSLAGGLSTDTQYF,TGTGCCAGCAGCTTGGCGGGGGGGCTAAGCACAGATACGCAGTATTTT
-,TRBV28,TRBJ1-3,few,CASSPYTDYSGNTIYF,TGTGCCAGCAGCCCGTACACGGACTACTCTGGAAACACCATATATTTT
TRBD1,TRBV27,TRBJ1-2,-,CASSWGQGSNYGYTF,TGTGCCAGCAGTTGGGGACAGGGGTCCAACTATGGCTACACCTTC
-,TRBV6-5,TRBJ2-7,once,CASSLQGKADEQYF,TGTGCCAGCAGTTTACAGGGTAAGGCGGACGAGCAGTACTTC
-,TRBV7-3,TRBJ2-2,-,CASSSGTGELFF,TGTGCCAGCAGCTCCGGGACAGGGGAGCTGTTTTTT
-,TRBV6-1,TRBJ2-5,-,CASSVLGTILGQETQYF,TGTGCCAGCAGTGTGCTCGGGACAATATTGGGCCAAGAGACCCAGTACTTC
-,TRBV5-6,TRBJ1-5,once,CASTFGGGSNQPQHF,TGTGCCAGCACCTTCGGGGGGGGAAGCAATCAGCCCCAGCATTTT
-,TRBV7-2,TRBJ1-5,-,CASSGGDTSNQPQHF,TGTGCCAGCAGCGGGGGGGACACGAGCAATCAGCCCCAGCATTTT
-,TRBV2,TRBJ2-3,once,CASSGAGADTQYF,TGTGCCAGCAGTGGTGCAGGGGCGGATACGCAGTATTTT
TRBD1,TRBV28,TRBJ1-5,-,CASSPGQGNLPQHF,TGTGCCAGCAGCCCGGGACAGGGCAATCTGCCCCAGCATTTT
-,TRBV5-1,TRBJ2-1,-,CASSTTGLYNEQFF,TGCGCCAGCAGCACGACAGGTCTATACAATGAGCAGTTCTTC
-,TRBV5-4,TRBJ2-7,-,CASSWTPRHEQYF,TGTGCCAGCAGCTGGACACCGAGGCACGAGCAGTACTTC
TRBD1,TRBV24-1,TRBJ2-1,-,CATSEPGQGGGNEQFF,TGTGCCACCAGTGAACCTGGACAGGGTGGGGGGAATGAGCAGTTCTTC